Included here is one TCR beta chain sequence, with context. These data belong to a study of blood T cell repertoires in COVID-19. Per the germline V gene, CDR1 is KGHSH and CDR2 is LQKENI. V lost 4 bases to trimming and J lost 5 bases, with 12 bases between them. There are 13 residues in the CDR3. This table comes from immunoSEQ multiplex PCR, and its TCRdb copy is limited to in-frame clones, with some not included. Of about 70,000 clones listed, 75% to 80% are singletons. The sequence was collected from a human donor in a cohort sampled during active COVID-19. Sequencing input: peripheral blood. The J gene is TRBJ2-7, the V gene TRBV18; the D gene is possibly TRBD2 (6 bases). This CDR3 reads CASSLGLSDEQYF. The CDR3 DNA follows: TGTGCCAGCTCACTTGGACTATCTGACGAGCAGTACTTC.